The sequence of this T cell receptor (beta chain) was determined in a study of beta chain features in type 1 diabetes. All of the isolated RNA was reverse transcribed, so expressed TCRB transcripts were sequenced. Clones were read by immunoSEQ multiplex PCR, and TCRdb kept only the in-frame ones, dropping some. This table holds hundreds of thousands of clones, 15% to 19% found once. Stem cell-like memory, regulatory, central memory and naive CD4+ cells were sorted via CD45RO/CCR7/CD25/CD127/CD95/CD27. This clone was seen a few times. Sequencing input: naive CD4+ T cells from blood. The sequence came from a man younger than 35 in good health.

CDR3 amino acids: CASSDYRSSGNTIYF. The CDR3 bases are TGTGCCAGCAGCGATTATCGGTCGTCTGGAAACACCATATATTTT. This rearrangement joins TRBV9 to TRBJ1-3; no firm D call. The length of the CDR3 is 15 residues. Germline loops: CDR1 SGDLS, CDR2 YYNGEE. Deletions cut 3 bases from V and 1 base from J, with 11 bases between. Based on the CDR3 plus reference TRBV9 and TRBJ1-3, the full variable domain is DSGVTQTPKHLITATGQRVTLRCSPRSGDLSVYWYQQSLDQGLQFLIQYYNGEERAKGNILERFSAQQFPDLHSELNLSSLELGDSALYFCASSDYRSSGNTIYFGEGSWLTVV.